This T cell receptor beta chain was sequenced in a study of cytomegalovirus exposure and HLA in healthy donors. 60 Vbeta and 13 Jbeta primers were used in PCR. The authors' processing: Roughly 10 million shared chains were among about 80 million unique TCR beta chains counted in a later analysis. Profiling relied on immunoSEQ multiplex PCR, and the TCRdb table lists in-frame clones only, not all of them. V and J calls plus clone size are reproduced from that table; the DNA served to infer D and trimming. The sample yields roughly 150,000 clones, roughly 84% seen once. General study points: After further analysis at a later stage, 17,000 or so TCR beta sequences were associated with HLA alleles at 0.05 false discovery rate.

Points on this clone: What it binds is unknown.

Germline V gene sequence: CDR1 SGHRS, CDR2 YFSETQ. This CDR3 is 14 amino acids long. V dropped 4 bases and J dropped 1; count of bases not matched to a gene: 5. The source material was PBMCs. This rearrangement joins TRBV5-1 to TRBJ2-7; 7 bases match TRBD2. This sequence originates from a man aged 25 to 40 in good health and CMV-seronegative. The CDR3 spells CASSQRLASYEQYF. The CDR3 bases are TGCGCCAGCAGCCAGAGACTAGCTTCCTACGAGCAGTACTTC.